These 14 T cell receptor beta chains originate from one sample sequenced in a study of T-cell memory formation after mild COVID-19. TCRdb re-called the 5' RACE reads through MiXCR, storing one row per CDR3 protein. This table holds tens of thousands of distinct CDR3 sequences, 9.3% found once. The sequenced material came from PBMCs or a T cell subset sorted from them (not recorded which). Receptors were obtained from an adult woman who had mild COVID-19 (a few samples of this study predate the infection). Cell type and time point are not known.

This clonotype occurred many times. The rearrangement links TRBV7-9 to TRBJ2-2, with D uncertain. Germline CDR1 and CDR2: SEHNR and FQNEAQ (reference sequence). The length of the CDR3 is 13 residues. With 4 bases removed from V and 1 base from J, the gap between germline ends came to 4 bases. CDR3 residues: CASSSKNTGELFF. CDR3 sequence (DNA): TGTGCCAGCAGCTCTAAGAACACCGGGGAGCTGTTTTTT.

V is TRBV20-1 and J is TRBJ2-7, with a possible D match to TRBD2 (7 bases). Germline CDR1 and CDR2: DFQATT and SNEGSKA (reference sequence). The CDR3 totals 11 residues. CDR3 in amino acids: CRAGGPYEQYF. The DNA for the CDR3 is TGCAGGGCCGGGGGGCCCTACGAGCAGTACTTC.

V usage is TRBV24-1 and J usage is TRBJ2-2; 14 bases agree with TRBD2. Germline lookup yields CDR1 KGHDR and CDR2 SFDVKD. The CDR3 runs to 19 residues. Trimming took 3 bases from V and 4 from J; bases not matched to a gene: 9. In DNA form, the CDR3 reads TGTGCCACCAGTGATGTCCCGGGACTAGCGGGAGCGGGCACCGGGGAGCTGTTTTTT. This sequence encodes CATSDVPGLAGAGTGELFF.

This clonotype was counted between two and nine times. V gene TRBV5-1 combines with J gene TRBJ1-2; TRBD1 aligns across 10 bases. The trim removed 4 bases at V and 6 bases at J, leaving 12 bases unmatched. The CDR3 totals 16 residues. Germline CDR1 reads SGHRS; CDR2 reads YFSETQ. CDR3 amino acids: CASSHYAGGTGDGYTF. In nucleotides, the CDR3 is TGCGCCAGCAGCCACTACGCGGGAGGGACAGGGGATGGCTACACCTTC.

CDR3 residues: CASSQQGGEQFF. The CDR3 DNA follows: TGTGCCAGCAGCCAACAGGGGGGTGAGCAGTTCTTC. The chain recombines TRBV3-1 with TRBJ2-1; perhaps TRBD1 as D (7 bases). Per germline, CDR1 LGHDT and CDR2 YNNKEL (reference sequence). The CDR3 has 12 amino acids. V shed 2 bases and J shed 9 bases, with 8 bases lying between them.

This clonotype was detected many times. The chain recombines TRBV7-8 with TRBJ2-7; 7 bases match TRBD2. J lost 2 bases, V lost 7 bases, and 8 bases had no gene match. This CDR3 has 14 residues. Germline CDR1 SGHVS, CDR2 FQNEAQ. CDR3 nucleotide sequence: TGTGCCAGCACAAGCGGGCGGGAGCCCTACGAGCAGTACTTC. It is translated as CASTSGREPYEQYF.

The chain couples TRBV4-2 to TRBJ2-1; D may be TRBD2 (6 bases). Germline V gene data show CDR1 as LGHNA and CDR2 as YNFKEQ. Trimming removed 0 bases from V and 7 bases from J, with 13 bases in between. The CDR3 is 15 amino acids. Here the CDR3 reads CASSQDVRGGNEQFF. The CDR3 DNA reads TGTGCCAGCAGCCAAGATGTGCGGGGTGGGAATGAGCAGTTCTTC.

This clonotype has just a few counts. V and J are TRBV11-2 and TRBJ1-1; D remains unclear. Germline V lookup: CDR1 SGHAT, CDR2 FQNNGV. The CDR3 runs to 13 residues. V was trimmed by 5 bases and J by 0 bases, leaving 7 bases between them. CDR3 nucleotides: TGTGCCAGCAGCCACTACCTGAACACTGAAGCTTTCTTT. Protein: CASSHYLNTEAFF.

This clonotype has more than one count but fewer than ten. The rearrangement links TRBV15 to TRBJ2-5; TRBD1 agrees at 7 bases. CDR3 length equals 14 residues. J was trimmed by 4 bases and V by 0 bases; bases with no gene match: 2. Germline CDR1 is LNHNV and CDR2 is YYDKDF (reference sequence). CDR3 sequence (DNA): TGTGCCACCAGCAGAGATCGACAGGGAGAGACCCAGTACTTC. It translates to CATSRDRQGETQYF.

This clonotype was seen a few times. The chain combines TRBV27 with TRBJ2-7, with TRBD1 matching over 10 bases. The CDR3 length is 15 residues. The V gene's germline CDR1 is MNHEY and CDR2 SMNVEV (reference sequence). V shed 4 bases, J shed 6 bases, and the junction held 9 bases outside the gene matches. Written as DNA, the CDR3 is TGTGCCAGCAGTTCCGCCGGGACAGGGGTTTCCGAGCAGTACTTC. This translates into CASSSAGTGVSEQYF.

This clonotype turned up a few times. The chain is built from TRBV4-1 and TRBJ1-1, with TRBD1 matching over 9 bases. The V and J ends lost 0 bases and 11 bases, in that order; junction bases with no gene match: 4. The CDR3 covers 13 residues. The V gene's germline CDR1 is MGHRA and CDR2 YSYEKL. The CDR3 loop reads CASSQEGTGWAFF. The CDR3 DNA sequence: TGCGCCAGCAGCCAAGAGGGGACAGGGTGGGCTTTCTTT.

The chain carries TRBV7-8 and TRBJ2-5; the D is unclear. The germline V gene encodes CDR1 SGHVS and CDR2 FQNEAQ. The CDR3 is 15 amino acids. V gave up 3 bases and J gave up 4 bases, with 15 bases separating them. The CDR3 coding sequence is TGTGCCAGCAGCTTGAGTGTGAGTCCGGGAGAGACCCAGTACTTC. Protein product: CASSLSVSPGETQYF. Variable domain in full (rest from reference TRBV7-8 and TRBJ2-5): GAGVSQSPRYKVAKRGQDVALRCDPISGHVSLFWYQQALGQGPEFLTYFQNEAQLDKSGLPSDRFFAERPEGSVSTLKIQRTQQEDSAVYLCASSLSVSPGETQYFGPGTRLLVL.

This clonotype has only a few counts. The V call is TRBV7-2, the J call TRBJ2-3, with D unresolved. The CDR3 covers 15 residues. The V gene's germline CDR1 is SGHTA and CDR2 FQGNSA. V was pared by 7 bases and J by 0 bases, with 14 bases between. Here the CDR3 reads CASTHASGSTDTQYF. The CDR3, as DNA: TGTGCCAGCACCCACGCCTCCGGTAGCACAGATACGCAGTATTTT. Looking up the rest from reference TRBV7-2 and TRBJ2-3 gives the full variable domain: GAGVSQSPSNKVTEKGKDVELRCDPISGHTALYWYRQSLGQGLEFLIYFQGNSAPDKSGLPSDRFSAERTGGSVSTLTIQRTQQEDSAVYLCASTHASGSTDTQYFGPGTRLTVL.

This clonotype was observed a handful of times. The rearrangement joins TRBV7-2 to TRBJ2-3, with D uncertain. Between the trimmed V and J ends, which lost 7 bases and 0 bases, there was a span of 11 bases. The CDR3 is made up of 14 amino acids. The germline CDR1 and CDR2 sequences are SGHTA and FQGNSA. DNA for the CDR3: TGTGCCAGCACCCTGGAGACTAGCACAGATACGCAGTATTTT. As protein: CASTLETSTDTQYF.